The 7 T cell receptor beta chains reported below all come from one sample, sequenced in a study of Ad26.COV2.S vaccination and SARS-CoV-2 variants. The protocol was immunoSEQ multiplex PCR, while the TCRdb copy is restricted to in-frame clones and leaves out a portion. The repertoire has fewer than 600,000 clones, about 88% of them found once; the top ten carry under 2%. Treatment reported: approximately 18 received Ad26.COV2.S at low or high dose, single or two shots; several received placebo; per-sample allocation not given. Specimen acquisition occurred on day 63 following the initial vaccine or placebo injection. This specimen consisted of peripheral blood, obtained in a trial of Ad26.COV2.S vaccine versus placebo. The receptors stem from a person aged 18-65 years who received the Ad26.COV2.S COVID-19 vaccine or a placebo.

J is TRBJ1-4 and V is TRBV18; unclear D gene. Germline V gives CDR1 KGHSH, CDR2 LQKENI. V was shortened by 3 bases and J by 0 bases, with 11 bases between the two germline ends. The CDR3 spans 16 residues. CDR3 nucleotide sequence: TGTGCCAGCTCACCGTCTGAGGGCGCAACTAATGAAAAACTGTTTTTT. Translation: CASSPSEGATNEKLFF.

The genes are TRBV6-6 and TRBJ2-1, with TRBD1 identical over 8 bases. The length of the CDR3 is 14 residues. The V gene end was trimmed by 6 bases and the J gene end by 8 bases; junction bases not matched to a gene: 9. CDR1 MNHNY and CDR2 SVGAGI come from the germline V gene (reference sequence). The CDR3 sequence: CASRDTGGSHEQFF. Written as DNA, the CDR3 is TGTGCCAGCAGGGATACAGGGGGAAGCCATGAGCAGTTCTTC.

This chain uses TRBV6-5 with TRBJ2-7; 12 bases align to TRBD2. Germline V lookup: CDR1 MNHEY, CDR2 SVGAGI. This CDR3 region has 15 residues. Trimming removed 6 bases from V and 0 bases from J; junction bases left unmatched: 3. CDR3 bases: TGTGCCAGCAGGAGACTAGCGGGGGACTCCTACGAGCAGTACTTC. This sequence encodes CASRRLAGDSYEQYF.

J is TRBJ2-7 and V is TRBV6-5; a possible D gene is TRBD1 (5 bases). Germline-derived CDR1 and CDR2 are MNHEY and SVGAGI. The ends were cut back, 7 bases at V and 5 bases at J, with 12 bases in the middle. The CDR3 has 12 residues. CDR3 nucleotides: TGTGCCAGCACCGACAGAGAGAACGAGCAGTACTTC. Protein sequence: CASTDRENEQYF.

V gene TRBV4-1 combines with J gene TRBJ2-2; 7 positions agree with TRBD1. CDR1 and CDR2 (germline): MGHRA, YSYEKL. The length of the CDR3 is 17 residues. The ends lost 0 bases at V and 6 bases at J; junction bases unmatched: 10. This chain's CDR3 is CASSQEWRQGKAGELFF. The CDR3 coding sequence is TGCGCCAGCAGCCAAGAGTGGCGACAGGGAAAAGCCGGGGAGCTGTTTTTT.

The gene calls are TRBV27 and TRBJ2-7; 10 positions match TRBD1. The CDR3 has 15 amino acids. With 6 bases clipped from V and 3 bases from J, the junction kept 8 bases outside the gene matches. CDR1 is MNHEY and CDR2 is SMNVEV in the germline V gene (reference sequence). This chain's CDR3 is CASSLMGQGLYEQYF. In DNA form, the CDR3 reads TGTGCCAGCAGCCTAATGGGACAGGGGCTCTACGAGCAGTACTTC.

This chain joins TRBV10-3 and TRBJ1-1, with 9 bases fitting TRBD1. Trimming at V came to 5 bases and at J to 6 bases, leaving 4 bases not matched to a gene. Germline-derived CDR1 and CDR2 are ENHRY and SYGVKD. The CDR3 runs to 13 residues. The CDR3 region has the DNA TGTGCCATCAGTTGGGACAGGGTGTCTGAAGCTTTCTTT. Translated, it gives CAISWDRVSEAFF.